This T cell receptor beta chain comes out of a study of graft-versus-host responses after intestinal transplantation. Study summary: Each transplant was multivisceral, liver-intestinal, or isolated intestinal. Each recipient received anti-thymocyte globulin induction, then tacrolimus and steroids for 3 to 4 years. Regarding the study as a whole: GvH clones surfaced in recipient marrow, some emerging earlier in ileum or blood. Those patients showing graft-donor T cell macrochimerism displayed high graft-versus-host to host-versus-graft clonal ratios in allografts.

As regards this clone: No antigen is known for it.

The V end lost 1 base, the J end lost 4 bases, and 11 bases lay between the germline ends. Germline values: CDR1 LGHNA, CDR2 YSLEER. This CDR3 is built from 15 residues. The table came from immunoSEQ multiplex PCR; TCRdb's copy has only in-frame clones and leaves some out. Of 45,000 to 50,000 clones listed, around 90% are singletons. The material sequenced was unstimulated CD4+ T cells sorted from spleen or lymph node cells, taken before transplant. The chain employs TRBV4-3 and TRBJ2-1; perhaps TRBD2 as D (5 bases). This clonotype was obtained from a human donor who was the organ donor for an intestinal transplant. The DNA for the CDR3 is TGCGCCAGCAGCCAAGGAGGGCTCGGGTACAATGAGCAGTTCTTC. Translating it yields CASSQGGLGYNEQFF.